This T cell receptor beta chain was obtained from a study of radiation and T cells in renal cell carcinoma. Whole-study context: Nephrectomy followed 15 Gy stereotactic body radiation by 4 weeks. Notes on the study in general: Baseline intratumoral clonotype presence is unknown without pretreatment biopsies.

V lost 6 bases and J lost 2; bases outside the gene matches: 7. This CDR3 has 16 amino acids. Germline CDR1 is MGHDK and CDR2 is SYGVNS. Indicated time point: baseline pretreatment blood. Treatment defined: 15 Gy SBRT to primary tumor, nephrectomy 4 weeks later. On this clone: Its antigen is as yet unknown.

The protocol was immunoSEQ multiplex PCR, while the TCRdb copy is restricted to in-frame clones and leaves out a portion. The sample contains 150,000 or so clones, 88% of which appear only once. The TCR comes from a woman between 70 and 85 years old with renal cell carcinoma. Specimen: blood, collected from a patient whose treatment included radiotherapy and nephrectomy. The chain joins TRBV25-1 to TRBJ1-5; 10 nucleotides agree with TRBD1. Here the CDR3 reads CASRATGTGGNQPQHF. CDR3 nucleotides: TGTGCCAGCAGGGCCACCGGGACAGGGGGCAATCAGCCCCAGCATTTT. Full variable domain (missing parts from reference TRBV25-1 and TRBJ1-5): EADIYQTPRYLVIGTGKKITLECSQTMGHDKMYWYQQDPGMELHLIHYSYGVNSTEKGDLSSESTVSRIRTEHFPLTLESARPSHTSQYLCASRATGTGGNQPQHFGDGTRLSIL.